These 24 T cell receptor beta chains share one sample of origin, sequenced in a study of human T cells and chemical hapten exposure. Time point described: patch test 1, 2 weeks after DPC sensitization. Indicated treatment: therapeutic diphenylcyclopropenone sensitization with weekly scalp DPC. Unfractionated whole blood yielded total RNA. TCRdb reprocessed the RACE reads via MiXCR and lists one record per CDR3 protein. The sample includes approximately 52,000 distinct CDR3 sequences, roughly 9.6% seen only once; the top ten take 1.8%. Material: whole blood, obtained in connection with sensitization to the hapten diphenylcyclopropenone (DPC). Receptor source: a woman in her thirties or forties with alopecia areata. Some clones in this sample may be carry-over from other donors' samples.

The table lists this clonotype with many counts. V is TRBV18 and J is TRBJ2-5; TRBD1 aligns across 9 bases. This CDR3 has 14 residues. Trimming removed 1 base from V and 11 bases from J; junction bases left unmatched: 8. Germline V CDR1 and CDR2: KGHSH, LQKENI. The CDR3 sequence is CASSPRDRANSQYF. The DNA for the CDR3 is TGTGCCAGCTCACCACGGGACAGGGCCAATTCTCAGTACTTC.

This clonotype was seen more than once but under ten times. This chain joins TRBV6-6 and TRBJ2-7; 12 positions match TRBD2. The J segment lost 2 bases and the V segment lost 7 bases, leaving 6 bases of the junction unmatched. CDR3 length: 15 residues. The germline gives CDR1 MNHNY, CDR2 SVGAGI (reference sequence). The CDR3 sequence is CASTTRLAGAYEQYF. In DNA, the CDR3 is TGTGCCAGCACCACCCGACTAGCGGGGGCCTACGAGCAGTACTTC.

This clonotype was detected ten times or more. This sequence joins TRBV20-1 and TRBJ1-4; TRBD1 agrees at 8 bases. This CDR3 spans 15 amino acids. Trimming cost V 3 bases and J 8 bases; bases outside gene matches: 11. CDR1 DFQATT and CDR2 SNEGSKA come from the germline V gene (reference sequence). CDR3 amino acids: CSASSPTTGVEKLFF. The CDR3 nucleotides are TGCAGTGCTAGTAGCCCCACGACAGGGGTCGAAAAACTGTTTTTT.

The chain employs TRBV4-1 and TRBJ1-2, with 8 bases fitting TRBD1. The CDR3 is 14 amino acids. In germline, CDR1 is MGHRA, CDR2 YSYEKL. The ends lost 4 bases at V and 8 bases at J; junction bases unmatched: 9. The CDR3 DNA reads TGCGCCAGCAGCCCCGTTCAGGGGGCGCAGGGCTACACCTTC. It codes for CASSPVQGAQGYTF.

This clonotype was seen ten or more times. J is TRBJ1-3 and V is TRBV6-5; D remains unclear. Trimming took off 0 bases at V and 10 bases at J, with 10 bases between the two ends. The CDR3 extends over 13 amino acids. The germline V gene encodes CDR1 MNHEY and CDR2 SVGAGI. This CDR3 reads CASSYSGGETIYF. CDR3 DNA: TGTGCCAGCAGTTACTCCGGCGGGGAAACCATATATTTT.

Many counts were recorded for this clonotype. CDR3 DNA sequence: TGTGCCAGCTCACCGCAGACACCCACGGGACAGCCCCAGCATTTT. Protein: CASSPQTPTGQPQHF. The genes are TRBV18 and TRBJ1-5; no clear D. The CDR3 contains 15 residues. Trimming stripped 3 bases from V and 7 bases from J, with 16 bases between. Germline CDR1 and CDR2: KGHSH and LQKENI.

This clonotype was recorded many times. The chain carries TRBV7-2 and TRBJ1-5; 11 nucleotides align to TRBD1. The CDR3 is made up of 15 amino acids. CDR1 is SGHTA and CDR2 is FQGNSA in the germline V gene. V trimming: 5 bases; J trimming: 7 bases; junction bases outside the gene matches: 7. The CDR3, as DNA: TGTGCCAGCAGCCACGGACAGGGGGCAAGGCAGCCCCAGCATTTT. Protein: CASSHGQGARQPQHF.

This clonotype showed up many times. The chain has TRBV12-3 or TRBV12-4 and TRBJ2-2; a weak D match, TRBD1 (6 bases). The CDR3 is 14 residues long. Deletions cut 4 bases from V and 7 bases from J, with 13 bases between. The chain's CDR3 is CASSSEGEVGELFF. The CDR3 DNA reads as TGTGCCAGCAGTTCTGAGGGGGAAGTCGGGGAGCTGTTTTTT.

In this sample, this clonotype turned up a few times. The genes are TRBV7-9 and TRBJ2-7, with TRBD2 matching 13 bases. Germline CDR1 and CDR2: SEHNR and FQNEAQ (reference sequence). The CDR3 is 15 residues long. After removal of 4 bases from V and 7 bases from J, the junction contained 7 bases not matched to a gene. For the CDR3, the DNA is TGTGCCAGCAGCTCCCCGGGACTAGCGGGAAGTGAGCAGTACTTC. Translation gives CASSSPGLAGSEQYF.

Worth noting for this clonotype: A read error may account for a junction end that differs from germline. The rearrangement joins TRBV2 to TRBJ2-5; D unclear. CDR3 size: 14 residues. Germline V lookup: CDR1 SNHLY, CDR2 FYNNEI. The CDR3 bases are TGTACCAGCACCGAAGGTCCGGGTCAAGAGACCCAGTACTTC. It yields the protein CTSTEGPGQETQYF.

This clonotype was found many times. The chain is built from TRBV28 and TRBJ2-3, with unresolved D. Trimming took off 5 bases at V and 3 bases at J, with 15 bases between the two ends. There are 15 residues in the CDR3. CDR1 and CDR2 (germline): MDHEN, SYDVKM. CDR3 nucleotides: TGTGCCAGCAGTGGGGTTCGTAGTAATACAGATACGCAGTATTTT. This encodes CASSGVRSNTDTQYF. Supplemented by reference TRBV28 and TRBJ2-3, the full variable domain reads DVKVTQSSRYLVKRTGEKVFLECVQDMDHENMFWYRQDPGLGLRLIYFSYDVKMKEKGDIPEGYSVSREKKERFSLILESASTNQTSMYLCASSGVRSNTDTQYFGPGTRLTVL.

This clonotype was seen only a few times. The DNA for the CDR3 is TGCAGCGTTGAAGTTACGCAGGGGAGGTCCTACGAGCAGTACTTC. Translation: CSVEVTQGRSYEQYF. The chain uses TRBV29-1 and TRBJ2-7; D possibly matches TRBD1 or TRBD2 (6 bases each). The germline V gene has CDR1 SQVTM and CDR2 ANQGSEA. V lost 1 base to trimming and J lost 1 base, with 14 bases between them. This CDR3 is built from 15 residues.

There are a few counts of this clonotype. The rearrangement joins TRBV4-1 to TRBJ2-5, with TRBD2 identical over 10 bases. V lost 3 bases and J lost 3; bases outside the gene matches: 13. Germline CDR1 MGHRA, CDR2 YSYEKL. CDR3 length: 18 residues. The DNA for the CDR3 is TGCGCCAGCAGCCATACAGCGGGAGGGCCGAGGATAGAAGAGACCCAGTACTTC. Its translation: CASSHTAGGPRIEETQYF.

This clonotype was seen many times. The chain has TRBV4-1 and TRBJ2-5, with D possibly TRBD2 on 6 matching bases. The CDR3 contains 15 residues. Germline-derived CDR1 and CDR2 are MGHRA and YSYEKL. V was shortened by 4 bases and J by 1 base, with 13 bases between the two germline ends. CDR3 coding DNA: TGCGCCAGCAGCCCAGGAGGGTTTAGCCAAGAGACCCAGTACTTC. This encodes CASSPGGFSQETQYF.

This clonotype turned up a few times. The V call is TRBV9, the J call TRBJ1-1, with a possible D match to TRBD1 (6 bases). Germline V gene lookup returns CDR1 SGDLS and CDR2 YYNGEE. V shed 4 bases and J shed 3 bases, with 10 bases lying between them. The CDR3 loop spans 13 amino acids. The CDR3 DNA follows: TGTGCCAGCAGCAAAGGGGGGGACACTGAAGCTTTCTTT. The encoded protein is CASSKGGDTEAFF.

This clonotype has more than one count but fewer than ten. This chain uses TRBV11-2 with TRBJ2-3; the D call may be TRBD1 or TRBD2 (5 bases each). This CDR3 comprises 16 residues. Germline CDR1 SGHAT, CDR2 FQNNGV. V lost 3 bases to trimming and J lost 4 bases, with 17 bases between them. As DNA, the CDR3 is TGTGCCAGCAGCTTTGGGGGAGCCGAGTTGTCAGATACGCAGTATTTT. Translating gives CASSFGGAELSDTQYF.

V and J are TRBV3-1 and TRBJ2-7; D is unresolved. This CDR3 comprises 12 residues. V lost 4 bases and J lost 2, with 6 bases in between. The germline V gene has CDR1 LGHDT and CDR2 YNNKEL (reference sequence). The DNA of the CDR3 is TGTGCCAGCAGCCCCAGGACCTACGAGCAGTACTTC. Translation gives CASSPRTYEQYF.

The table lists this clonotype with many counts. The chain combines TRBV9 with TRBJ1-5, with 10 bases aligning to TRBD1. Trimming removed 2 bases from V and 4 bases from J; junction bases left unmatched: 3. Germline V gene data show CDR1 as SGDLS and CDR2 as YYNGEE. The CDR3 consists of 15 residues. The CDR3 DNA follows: TGTGCCAGCAGCGTGGGACAGGGGCCGAATCAGCCCCAGCATTTT. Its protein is CASSVGQGPNQPQHF. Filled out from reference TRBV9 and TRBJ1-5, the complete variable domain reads DSGVTQTPKHLITATGQRVTLRCSPRSGDLSVYWYQQSLDQGLQFLIQYYNGEERAKGNILERFSAQQFPDLHSELNLSSLELGDSALYFCASSVGQGPNQPQHFGDGTRLSIL.

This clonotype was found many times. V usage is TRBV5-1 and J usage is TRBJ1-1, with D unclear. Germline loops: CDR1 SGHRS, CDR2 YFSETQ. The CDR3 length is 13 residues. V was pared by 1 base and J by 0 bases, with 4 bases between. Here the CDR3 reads CASSLRVNTEAFF. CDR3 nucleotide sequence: TGCGCCAGCAGCTTGAGGGTGAACACTGAAGCTTTCTTT.

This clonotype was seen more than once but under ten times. DNA for the CDR3: TGTGCCAGCAGCCCAGGGGGATCGGGTCAGCCCCAGCATTTT. It encodes CASSPGGSGQPQHF. J is TRBJ1-5 and V is TRBV7-6, with 7 positions matching TRBD1. This CDR3 region has 14 residues. J was trimmed by 6 bases and V by 5 bases; bases with no gene match: 7. CDR1 and CDR2 from the germline V gene are SGHVS and FNYEAQ.

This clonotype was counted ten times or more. The CDR3 DNA reads as TGTGCCAGCAGCTCCCAAGAGGGGACCGGGGAGCTGTTTTTT. Protein sequence: CASSSQEGTGELFF. The chain recombines TRBV7-9 with TRBJ2-2; D is tentatively TRBD1 or TRBD2 (5 bases each). Germline V gives CDR1 SEHNR, CDR2 FQNEAQ (reference sequence). V shed 4 bases and J shed 5 bases, with 11 bases lying between them. The CDR3 length is 14 residues.

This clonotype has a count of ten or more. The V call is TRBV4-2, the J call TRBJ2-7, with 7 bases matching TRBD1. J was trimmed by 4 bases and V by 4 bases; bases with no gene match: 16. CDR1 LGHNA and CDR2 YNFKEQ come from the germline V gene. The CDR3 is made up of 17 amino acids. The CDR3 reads CASSLLTGVPDGYEQYF. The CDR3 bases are TGTGCCAGCAGCCTACTCACAGGGGTTCCTGATGGGTACGAGCAGTACTTC.

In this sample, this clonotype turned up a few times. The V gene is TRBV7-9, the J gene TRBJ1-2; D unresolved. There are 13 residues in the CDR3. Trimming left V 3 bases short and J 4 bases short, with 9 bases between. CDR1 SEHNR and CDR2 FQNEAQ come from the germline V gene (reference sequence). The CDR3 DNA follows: TGTGCCAGCAGCTTGAGGGAAGGCTATGGCTACACCTTC. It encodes CASSLREGYGYTF.

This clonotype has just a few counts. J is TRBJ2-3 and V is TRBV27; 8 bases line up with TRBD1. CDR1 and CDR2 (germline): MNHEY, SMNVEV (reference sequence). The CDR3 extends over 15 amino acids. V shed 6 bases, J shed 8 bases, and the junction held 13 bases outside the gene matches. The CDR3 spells CASSPGTGAEGTQYF. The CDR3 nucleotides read TGTGCCAGCAGCCCCGGGACAGGTGCGGAGGGTACGCAGTATTTT.